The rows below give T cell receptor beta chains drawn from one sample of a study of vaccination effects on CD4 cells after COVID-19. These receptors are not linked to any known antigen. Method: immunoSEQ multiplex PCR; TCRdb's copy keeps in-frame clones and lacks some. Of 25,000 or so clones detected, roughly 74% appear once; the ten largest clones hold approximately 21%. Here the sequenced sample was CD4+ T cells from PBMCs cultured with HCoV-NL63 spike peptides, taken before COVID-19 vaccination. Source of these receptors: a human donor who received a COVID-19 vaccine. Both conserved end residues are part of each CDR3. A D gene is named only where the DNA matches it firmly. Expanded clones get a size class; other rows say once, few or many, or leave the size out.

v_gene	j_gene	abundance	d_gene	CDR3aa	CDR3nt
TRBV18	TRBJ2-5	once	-	CASSPWGETQYF	TGTGCCAGCTCACCATGGGGAGAGACCCAGTACTTC
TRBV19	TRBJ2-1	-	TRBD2	CASSISKGGYNEQFF	TGTGCCAGTAGTATATCCAAGGGAGGGTACAATGAGCAGTTCTTC
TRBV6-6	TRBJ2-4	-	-	CASSPSDGNKNIQYF	TGTGCCAGCAGCCCTAGTGACGGGAACAAAAACATTCAGTACTTC
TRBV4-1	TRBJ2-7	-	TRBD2	CASSQGERAGGLNEQYF	TGCGCCAGCAGCCAAGGGGAGAGGGCGGGAGGGCTGAACGAGCAGTACTTC
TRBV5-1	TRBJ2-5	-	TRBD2	CASSLAAGLVSQETQYF	TGCGCCAGCAGCTTGGCTGCGGGACTAGTTTCCCAAGAGACCCAGTACTTC
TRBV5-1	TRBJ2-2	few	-	CASSLNTGELFF	TGCGCCAGCAGCTTGAACACCGGGGAGCTGTTTTTT
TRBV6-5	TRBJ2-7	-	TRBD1	CASRYNRGRTYEQYF	TGTGCCAGCAGATACAACAGGGGCAGGACCTACGAGCAGTACTTC
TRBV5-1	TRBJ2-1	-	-	CASSLWSSYNEQFF	TGCGCCAGCAGCTTGTGGAGCTCCTACAATGAGCAGTTCTTC
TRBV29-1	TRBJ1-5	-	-	CSVAGGGGNQPQHF	TGCAGCGTTGCGGGGGGAGGGGGCAATCAGCCCCAGCATTTT
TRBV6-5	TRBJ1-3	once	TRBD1	CASSYSGTGGNTIYF	TGTGCCAGCAGTTACTCCGGGACAGGTGGAAACACCATATATTTT
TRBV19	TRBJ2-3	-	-	CASSIGTTGTQYF	TGTGCCAGTAGTATAGGGACTACAGGAACGCAGTATTTT
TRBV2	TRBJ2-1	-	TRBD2	CASSRLAGGEQFF	TGTGCCAGCAGTAGACTAGCGGGTGGTGAGCAGTTCTTC
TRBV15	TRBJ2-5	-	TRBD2	CATSRGRGGSGETQYF	TGTGCCACCAGCAGAGGGCGGGGGGGCTCAGGAGAGACCCAGTACTTC
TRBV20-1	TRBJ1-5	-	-	CSASGANNQPQHF	TGCAGTGCTAGTGGGGCCAACAATCAGCCCCAGCATTTT
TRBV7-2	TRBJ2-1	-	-	CASSLHWGGTRNEQFF	TGTGCCAGCAGCTTACATTGGGGGGGCACCCGGAATGAGCAGTTCTTC
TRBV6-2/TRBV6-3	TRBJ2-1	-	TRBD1	CASSGGTGAYNEQFF	TGTGCCAGCAGTGGGGGGACAGGTGCCTACAATGAGCAGTTCTTC
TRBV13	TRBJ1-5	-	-	CASSFGGRAQHF	TGTGCCAGCAGCTTCGGCGGTCGGGCCCAGCATTTT
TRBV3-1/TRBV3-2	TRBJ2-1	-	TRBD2	CASSTRLAALNEQFF	TGTGCCAGCAGCACCCGACTAGCGGCCCTCAATGAGCAGTTCTTC
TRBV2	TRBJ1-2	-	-	CASRGDWGDYGYTF	TGTGCCAGCAGGGGGGATTGGGGTGACTATGGCTACACCTTC
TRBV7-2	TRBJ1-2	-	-	CASSLGPVNYGYTF	TGTGCCAGCAGCTTAGGGCCCGTGAACTATGGCTACACCTTC
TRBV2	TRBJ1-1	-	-	CATTGRGTEAFF	TGTGCCACCACAGGGAGGGGGACTGAAGCTTTCTTT
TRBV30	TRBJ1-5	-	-	CAWSRPPDYSNQPQHF	TGTGCCTGGAGTAGACCGCCCGACTATAGCAATCAGCCCCAGCATTTT
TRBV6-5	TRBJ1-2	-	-	CASSSGGSRNYGYTF	TGTGCCAGCAGTTCCGGGGGCAGCCGTAACTATGGCTACACCTTC
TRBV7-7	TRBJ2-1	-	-	CASSPGRRSYNEQFF	TGTGCTAGCAGCCCCGGACGGCGCTCCTACAATGAGCAGTTCTTC
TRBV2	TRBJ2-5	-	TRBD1	CASRLTGGGETQYF	TGTGCCAGCAGGTTAACAGGGGGCGGTGAGACCCAGTACTTC
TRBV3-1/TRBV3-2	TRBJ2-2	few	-	CASSQGTGPLFF	TGTGCCAGCAGCCAAGGTACAGGGCCGCTGTTTTTT
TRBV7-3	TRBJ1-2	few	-	CASSPTALGGDGYTF	TGTGCCAGCAGCCCGACCGCCCTAGGGGGGGATGGCTACACCTTC
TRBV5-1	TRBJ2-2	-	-	CASSLEGRPTGELFF	TGCGCCAGCAGCTTGGAGGGGCGGCCAACCGGGGAGCTGTTTTTT
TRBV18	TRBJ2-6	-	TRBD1	CASSPRGGGLWGANVLTF	TGTGCCAGCTCACCGCGAGGGGGCGGTCTCTGGGGGGCCAACGTCCTGACTTTC
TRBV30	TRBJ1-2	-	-	CAWRTPGTAGTF	TGTGCCTGGAGGACTCCCGGGACGGCGGGCACCTTC
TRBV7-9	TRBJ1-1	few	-	CAPDGNEAFF	TGTGCCCCAGACGGGAATGAAGCTTTCTTT
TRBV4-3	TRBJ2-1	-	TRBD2	CASSPGLGTYNEQFF	TGCGCCAGCAGCCCAGGACTAGGGACCTACAATGAGCAGTTCTTC
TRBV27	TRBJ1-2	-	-	CASSVGGGGIYGYTF	TGTGCCAGCAGTGTTGGTGGGGGGGGCATCTATGGCTACACCTTC
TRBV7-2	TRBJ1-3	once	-	CASSPRGRGSGNTIYF	TGTGCCAGCAGCCCCCGGGGCCGGGGCTCTGGAAACACCATATATTTT
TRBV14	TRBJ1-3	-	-	CASSQDPLGGTIYF	TGTGCCAGCAGCCAAGACCCCCTCGGGGGCACCATATATTTT
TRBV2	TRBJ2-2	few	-	CASSDRLANTGELFF	TGTGCCAGCAGTGACAGGCTCGCGAACACCGGGGAGCTGTTTTTT
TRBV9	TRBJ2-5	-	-	CASSVGPGVDLETQYF	TGTGCCAGCAGCGTAGGGCCGGGGGTGGATTTGGAGACCCAGTACTTC
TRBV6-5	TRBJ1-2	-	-	CASRTPTGNGYTF	TGTGCCAGCAGAACCCCGACTGGTAATGGCTACACCTTC
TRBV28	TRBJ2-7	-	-	CASTSGVEWYF	TGTGCCAGCACCTCAGGGGTCGAGTGGTACTTC
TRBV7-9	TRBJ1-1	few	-	CASSPDPLNTEAFF	TGTGCCAGCAGCCCAGACCCCTTGAACACTGAAGCTTTCTTT
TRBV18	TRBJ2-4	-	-	CASSAEAKNIQYF	TGTGCCAGCTCCGCGGAGGCCAAAAACATTCAGTACTTC
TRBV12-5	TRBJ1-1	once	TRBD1	CASGLAGGYTEAFF	TGTGCTAGTGGTTTGGCAGGGGGATACACTGAAGCTTTCTTT